These 30 T cell receptor beta chains came from one sample sequenced in a study of blood T cell repertoires in COVID-19. The assay was immunoSEQ multiplex PCR, and TCRdb's table has in-frame clones only and misses some. Here the sample spans a few hundred thousand clones, 80% to 90% being singletons. Sequences were obtained from PBMCs or T cells enriched from blood (not recorded which). These receptors were taken from a woman aged 55-69 years who had recovered from COVID-19.

This chain connects TRBV11-3 to TRBJ1-6, with a possible D match to TRBD1 (6 bases). The V gene lost 4 bases and the J gene lost 0 bases, with 7 bases spanning the gap. CDR3 length: 15 residues. Germline CDR1 SGHNT, CDR2 YENEEA. The chain's CDR3 is CASSSDSSYNSPLHF. The CDR3 DNA reads as TGTGCCAGCAGCTCGGACAGCTCCTATAATTCACCCCTCCACTTT.

The gene calls are TRBV5-1 and TRBJ2-2; 11 bases are a match to TRBD2. Unmatched junction bases numbered 4, after V lost 1 base and J lost 5 bases. Germline V gene sequence: CDR1 SGHRS, CDR2 YFSETQ. This CDR3 contains 16 residues. DNA for the CDR3: TGCGCCAGCAGCTTGAAACTAGCGGGGGAGACCGGGGAGCTGTTTTTT. It encodes CASSLKLAGETGELFF. Variable domain in full (rest from reference TRBV5-1 and TRBJ2-2): KAGVTQTPRYLIKTRGQQVTLSCSPISGHRSVSWYQQTPGQGLQFLFEYFSETQRNKGNFPGRFSGRQFSNSRSEMNVSTLELGDSALYLCASSLKLAGETGELFFGEGSRLTVL.

The chain carries TRBV5-4 and TRBJ1-4; 11 nucleotides agree with TRBD1. The CDR3 is 16 amino acids. Germline V gene lookup returns CDR1 SGHNT and CDR2 YYREEE (reference sequence). With V trimmed by 4 bases and J by 1 base, 3 bases remained unmatched. CDR3 residues: CASSAGQGGTNEKLFF. DNA of the CDR3: TGTGCCAGCAGCGCGGGACAGGGGGGAACTAATGAAAAACTGTTTTTT. The full variable domain, in which reference TRBV5-4 and TRBJ1-4 provide the parts outside the CDR3, is ETGVTQSPTHLIKTRGQQVTLRCSSQSGHNTVSWYQQALGQGPQFIFQYYREEENGRGNFPPRFSGLQFPNYSSELNVNALELDDSALYLCASSAGQGGTNEKLFFGSGTQLSVL.

This chain uses TRBV18 with TRBJ2-7, with TRBD1 matching over 9 bases. Germline V gene lookup returns CDR1 KGHSH and CDR2 LQKENI. CDR3 size: 14 residues. V lost 1 base and J lost 7; bases outside the gene matches: 5. CDR3 DNA sequence: TGTGCCAGCTCACCACGCGACAGGGGGAGTGAGCAGTACGTC. Its translation is CASSPRDRGSEQYV.

The chain is built from TRBV29-1 and TRBJ2-1; 8 bases are a match to TRBD1. V shed 2 bases and J 4 bases; nucleotides not matched to a gene: 10. Per the germline V gene, CDR1 is SQVTM and CDR2 is ANQGSEA. The length of the CDR3 is 16 residues. CDR3 protein: CSVEPVGQEIYNEQFF. The CDR3 nucleotides read TGCAGCGTTGAACCAGTGGGACAGGAGATTTACAATGAGCAGTTCTTC.

The chain employs TRBV10-3 and TRBJ1-6; 12 bases match TRBD1. Looked up from germline, CDR1 is ENHRY and CDR2 is SYGVKD. The CDR3 length is 16 residues. V lost 4 bases to trimming and J lost 7 bases; unmatched junction nucleotides: 5. The CDR3 here is CAISGGQGAENSPLHF. CDR3 bases: TGTGCCATCAGTGGGGGACAGGGGGCAGAGAATTCACCCCTCCACTTT.

This chain links TRBV3-1 (or the pseudogene TRBV3-2) with TRBJ1-2; 7 nucleotides match TRBD1. The CDR3 covers 16 residues. Germline CDR1 is LGHDT and CDR2 is YNNKEL (reference sequence). V dropped 4 bases and J dropped 4; count of bases not matched to a gene: 12. CDR3 nucleotides: TGTGCCAGCAGCCGCTATCCCCAGGGGGTGGGCTATGGCTACACCTTC. This translates into CASSRYPQGVGYGYTF.

This clone came up once. The chain links TRBV19 to TRBJ1-2, with TRBD1 as a possible D gene (6 bases). CDR1 and CDR2 from the germline V gene are LNHDA and SQIVND (reference sequence). V lost 7 bases to trimming and J lost 2 bases, with 8 bases between them. The CDR3 is 12 residues long. The CDR3 sequence: CASTTGNYGYTF. CDR3 nucleotide sequence: TGTGCCAGTACAACAGGGAACTATGGCTACACCTTC.

The chain carries TRBV19 and TRBJ1-1, with D perhaps TRBD1 (5 bases). Trimming removed 3 bases from V and 0 bases from J, with 14 bases in between. The CDR3 runs to 16 residues. Germline lookup yields CDR1 LNHDA and CDR2 SQIVND (reference sequence). The CDR3 sequence: CASSIPPGPLNTEAFF. CDR3 DNA: TGTGCCAGTAGTATCCCCCCAGGGCCTTTGAACACTGAAGCTTTCTTT.

This rearrangement joins TRBV2 to TRBJ1-4; 8 nucleotides align to TRBD1. The germline CDR1 and CDR2 sequences are SNHLY and FYNNEI. V shed 7 bases, J shed 8 bases, and the junction held 12 bases outside the gene matches. The CDR3 is made up of 15 amino acids. DNA of the CDR3: TGTGCCAGCACCGAGCTTGGACAGGGAAGCGAAAAACTGTTTTTT. This sequence encodes CASTELGQGSEKLFF.

The chain is built from TRBV25-1 and TRBJ2-7; TRBD1 matches at 9 bases. The CDR3 contains 14 residues. Germline-derived CDR1 and CDR2 are MGHDK and SYGVNS. With V trimmed by 9 bases and J by 0 bases, 6 bases remained unmatched. CDR3 in amino acids: CASSGQGRSYEQYF. For the CDR3, the DNA is TGTGCCAGTTCCGGACAGGGGCGCTCCTACGAGCAGTACTTC.

The chain joins TRBV6-6 to TRBJ1-5; D is undetermined. The V gene's germline CDR1 is MNHNY and CDR2 SVGAGI (reference sequence). V lost 6 bases to trimming and J lost 0 bases, with 12 bases between them. CDR3 size: 15 residues. The CDR3 here is CASSNNGISNQPQHF. In nucleotides, the CDR3 is TGTGCCAGCAGCAACAATGGTATTAGCAATCAGCCCCAGCATTTT.

This chain joins TRBV27 and TRBJ2-3, with 7 bases matching TRBD1. With 3 bases clipped from V and 1 base from J, the junction kept 10 bases outside the gene matches. Looked up from germline, CDR1 is MNHEY and CDR2 is SMNVEV (reference sequence). The CDR3 covers 17 residues. The CDR3: CASSFQDRSRGTDTQYF. The CDR3 coding sequence is TGTGCCAGCAGTTTCCAGGACAGGTCCCGAGGCACAGATACGCAGTATTTT.

CDR3 sequence (DNA): TGTGCCAGCAGCCAGACTAGCGGGGGTATAACGAGCACAGATACGCAGTATTTT. As protein: CASSQTSGGITSTDTQYF. The gene calls are TRBV9 and TRBJ2-3, with 12 bases fitting TRBD2. The CDR3 extends over 18 amino acids. The V segment lost 4 bases and the J segment 0 bases; nucleotides outside the gene matches: 9. Germline-derived CDR1 and CDR2 are SGDLS and YYNGEE.

This chain joins TRBV9 and TRBJ2-2, with a tentative D call TRBD1 (6 bases). The germline V and J ends were trimmed by 4 bases and 5 bases, with 21 bases remaining between them. CDR3 length: 17 amino acids. The germline gives CDR1 SGDLS, CDR2 YYNGEE. The CDR3 coding sequence is TGTGCCAGCAGCCTCAGGGGCGTGGGGTTACTAACCGGGGAGCTGTTTTTT. Amino acid sequence: CASSLRGVGLLTGELFF.

This clone was counted a single time. The chain couples TRBV21-1 to TRBJ2-6; TRBD1 is the table's D call, not checked against the DNA. TRBV21-1 has pseudogene status. This CDR3 contains 19 residues. The DNA of the CDR3 is TGTGCCAGCAGCAAAGGATTCCAGGGAAAAGGCTCTGGGGCCAACGTCCTGACTTTC. Its protein is CASSKGFQGKGSGANVLTF.

V and J are TRBV3-1 (or the pseudogene TRBV3-2) and TRBJ2-6, with D possibly TRBD1 on 5 matching bases. This CDR3 has 15 amino acids. With 4 bases removed from V and 0 bases from J, the gap between germline ends came to 7 bases. Germline V gives CDR1 LGHDT, CDR2 YNNKEL (reference sequence). The CDR3 region has the DNA TGTGCCAGCAGCCTGACAGCCTCTGGGGCCAACGTCCTGACTTTC. It encodes CASSLTASGANVLTF.

The chain links TRBV29-1 to TRBJ1-5; TRBD1 aligns across 8 bases. The germline gives CDR1 SQVTM, CDR2 ANQGSEA. The CDR3 is 12 amino acids. Germline trimming cut 7 bases from V and 7 bases from J; bases unmatched to any gene: 6. The CDR3 DNA is TGCAGCGCGCAGGGGGCCGGACAGCCCCAGCATTTT. Its translation is CSAQGAGQPQHF.

The genes are TRBV15 and TRBJ2-3; possibly TRBD2 for D (5 bases). The length of the CDR3 is 12 residues. From germline, CDR1 is LNHNV and CDR2 YYDKDF (reference sequence). The ends were cut back, 5 bases at V and 3 bases at J, with 6 bases in the middle. The CDR3 region has the DNA TGTGCCACCAGCGGACTGACAGATACGCAGTATTTT. This translates into CATSGLTDTQYF.

This chain connects TRBV12-5 to TRBJ2-1; tentatively, D is TRBD1 (6 bases). The CDR3 is 14 residues long. The ends were cut back, 7 bases at V and 4 bases at J, with 14 bases in the middle. Germline CDR1 and CDR2: LGHNT and FRNRAP. CDR3 amino acids: CASAPTTGYNEQFF. The CDR3 DNA follows: TGTGCTAGTGCCCCTACGACAGGTTACAATGAGCAGTTCTTC.

The rearrangement links TRBV13 to TRBJ1-1; TRBD1 aligns across 7 bases. The CDR3 has 14 residues. Trimming took 2 bases from V and 2 from J; bases not matched to a gene: 2. Germline assignment: CDR1 PRHDT and CDR2 FYEKMQ (reference sequence). CDR3: CASSLRGGNTEAFF. CDR3 in DNA: TGTGCCAGCAGCTTAAGAGGGGGCAACACTGAAGCTTTCTTT. The complete variable domain, with remaining parts taken from reference TRBV13 and TRBJ1-1, reads AAGVIQSPRHLIKEKRETATLKCYPIPRHDTVYWYQQGPGQDPQFLISFYEKMQSDKGSIPDRFSAQQFSDYHSELNMSSLELGDSALYFCASSLRGGNTEAFFGQGTRLTVV.

The rearrangement links TRBV5-6 to TRBJ1-1; 7 nucleotides match TRBD1. The junction had 15 bases not matched to a gene; V was cut back by 4 bases and J by 3 bases. This CDR3 spans 17 amino acids. The germline gives CDR1 SGHDT, CDR2 YYEEEE. This CDR3 reads CASSPEGQFNSYTEAFF. The CDR3 DNA reads TGTGCCAGCAGCCCCGAGGGACAGTTTAATAGTTACACTGAAGCTTTCTTT.

The chain employs TRBV5-1 and TRBJ2-6; 7 bases map to TRBD2. V lost 6 bases to trimming and J lost 2 bases; unmatched junction nucleotides: 8. The germline CDR1 and CDR2 sequences are SGHRS and YFSETQ. This CDR3 contains 16 residues. CDR3 DNA: TGCGCCAGCACCGCGGGGGTGAGGGCTGGGGCCAACGTCCTGACTTTC. Translating it yields CASTAGVRAGANVLTF. Based on the CDR3 plus reference TRBV5-1 and TRBJ2-6, the full variable domain is KAGVTQTPRYLIKTRGQQVTLSCSPISGHRSVSWYQQTPGQGLQFLFEYFSETQRNKGNFPGRFSGRQFSNSRSEMNVSTLELGDSALYLCASTAGVRAGANVLTFGAGSRLTVL.

The V call is TRBV5-1, the J call TRBJ2-1; 12 bases fit TRBD2. V trimming: 1 base; J trimming: 5 bases; junction bases outside the gene matches: 7. The germline gives CDR1 SGHRS, CDR2 YFSETQ. The length of the CDR3 is 17 residues. The CDR3 region is CASSLRPSGGVDNEQFF. The DNA of the CDR3 is TGCGCCAGCAGCTTGAGGCCTAGCGGGGGGGTCGACAATGAGCAGTTCTTC.

The chain is built from TRBV7-9 and TRBJ2-4; TRBD1 might be the D (6 bases). Between the trimmed V and J ends, which lost 5 bases and 0 bases, there was a span of 14 bases. This CDR3 comprises 16 residues. Germline V gene lookup returns CDR1 SEHNR and CDR2 FQNEAQ (reference sequence). CDR3 loop: CASSMTGDIAKNIQYF. In nucleotides, the CDR3 is TGTGCCAGCAGCATGACAGGCGACATAGCCAAAAACATTCAGTACTTC.

This chain links TRBV24-1 with TRBJ2-1, with 11 bases lining up with TRBD1. The CDR3 is 15 residues long. CDR1 and CDR2 (germline): KGHDR, SFDVKD. With V trimmed by 4 bases and J by 7 bases, 5 bases remained unmatched. DNA of the CDR3: TGTGCCACCAGTGACCCGGGACAGGGGGGAAATGAGCAGTTCTTC. The encoded protein is CATSDPGQGGNEQFF.

A note on this clone: One end of the junction does not line up with germline, which may come from a read error. The CDR3 DNA follows: TGTGCCTGCAGCTCGTCAGGGGCCTCTGGAAACACCATATATTTT. Residues: CACSSSGASGNTIYF. This chain uses TRBV7-9 with TRBJ1-3; TRBD1 might be the D (6 bases). In germline, CDR1 is SEHNR, CDR2 FQNEAQ (reference sequence). The CDR3 covers 15 residues.

This chain uses TRBV2 with TRBJ2-2, with 8 bases lining up with TRBD1. Trimming took 5 bases from V and 0 from J; bases not matched to a gene: 5. CDR1 is SNHLY, CDR2 FYNNEI, per germline. CDR3 size: 16 residues. CDR3 bases: TGTGCCAGCAGTTTACAGGGGGGAACGAACACCGGGGAGCTGTTTTTT. Residues: CASSLQGGTNTGELFF.

The genes are TRBV5-1 and TRBJ2-2; D unclear. The CDR3 extends over 14 amino acids. The ends were cut back, 1 base at V and 1 base at J, with 5 bases in the middle. Germline CDR1 SGHRS, CDR2 YFSETQ. CDR3 region: CASSLLWNTGELFF. In DNA form, the CDR3 reads TGCGCCAGCAGCTTGCTTTGGAACACCGGGGAGCTGTTTTTT.

The chain employs TRBV14 and TRBJ1-3, with TRBD1 matching 7 bases. Trimming at V came to 0 bases and at J to 0 bases, leaving 8 bases not matched to a gene. This CDR3 has 18 residues. Germline CDR1 is SGHDN and CDR2 is FVKESK. The CDR3 protein is CASSQDLGTETSGNTIYF. The CDR3 DNA is TGTGCCAGCAGCCAAGATCTCGGGACAGAGACCTCTGGAAACACCATATATTTT. Full variable domain (outside the CDR3, taken from reference TRBV14 and TRBJ1-3): EAGVTQFPSHSVIEKGQTVTLRCDPISGHDNLYWYRRVMGKEIKFLLHFVKESKQDESGMPNNRFLAERTGGTYSTLKVQPAELEDSGVYFCASSQDLGTETSGNTIYFGEGSWLTVV.